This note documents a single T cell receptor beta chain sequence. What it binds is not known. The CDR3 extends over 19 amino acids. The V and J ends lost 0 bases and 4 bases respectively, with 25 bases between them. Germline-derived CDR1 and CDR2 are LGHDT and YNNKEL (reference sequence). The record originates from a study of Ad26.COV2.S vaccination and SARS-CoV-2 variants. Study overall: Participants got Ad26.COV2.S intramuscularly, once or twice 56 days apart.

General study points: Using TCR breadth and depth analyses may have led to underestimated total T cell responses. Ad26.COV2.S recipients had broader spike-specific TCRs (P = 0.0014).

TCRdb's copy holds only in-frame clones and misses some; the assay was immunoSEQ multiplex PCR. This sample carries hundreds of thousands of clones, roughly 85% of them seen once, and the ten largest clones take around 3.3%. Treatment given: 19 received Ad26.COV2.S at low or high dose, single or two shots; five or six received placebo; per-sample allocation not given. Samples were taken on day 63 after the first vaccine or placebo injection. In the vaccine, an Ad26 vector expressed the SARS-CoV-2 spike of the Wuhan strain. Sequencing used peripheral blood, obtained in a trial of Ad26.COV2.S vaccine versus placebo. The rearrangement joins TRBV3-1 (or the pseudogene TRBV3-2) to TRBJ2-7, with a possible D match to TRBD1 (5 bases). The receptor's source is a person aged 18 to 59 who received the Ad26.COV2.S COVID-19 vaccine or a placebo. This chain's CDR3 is CASSQDSRLGRPIDYEQYF. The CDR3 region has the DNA TGTGCCAGCAGCCAAGATAGTCGTTTGGGGCGACCAATCGATTACGAGCAGTACTTC.